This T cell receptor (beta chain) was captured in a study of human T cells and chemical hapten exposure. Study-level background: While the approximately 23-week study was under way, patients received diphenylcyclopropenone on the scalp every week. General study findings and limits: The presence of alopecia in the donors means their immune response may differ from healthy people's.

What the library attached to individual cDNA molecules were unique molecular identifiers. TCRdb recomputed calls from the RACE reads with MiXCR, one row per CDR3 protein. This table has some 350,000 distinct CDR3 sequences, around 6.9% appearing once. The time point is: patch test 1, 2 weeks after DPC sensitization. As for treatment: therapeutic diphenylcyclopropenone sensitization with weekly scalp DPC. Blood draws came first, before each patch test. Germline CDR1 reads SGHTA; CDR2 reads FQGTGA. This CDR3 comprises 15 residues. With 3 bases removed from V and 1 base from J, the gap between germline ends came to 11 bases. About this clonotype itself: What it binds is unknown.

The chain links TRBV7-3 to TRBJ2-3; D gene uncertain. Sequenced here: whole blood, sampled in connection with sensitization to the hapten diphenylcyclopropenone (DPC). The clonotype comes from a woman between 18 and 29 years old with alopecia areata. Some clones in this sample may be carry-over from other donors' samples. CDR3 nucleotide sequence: TGTGCCAGCAGCTTGGTCCCTTCCCGCACAGATACGCAGTATTTT. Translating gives CASSLVPSRTDTQYF.